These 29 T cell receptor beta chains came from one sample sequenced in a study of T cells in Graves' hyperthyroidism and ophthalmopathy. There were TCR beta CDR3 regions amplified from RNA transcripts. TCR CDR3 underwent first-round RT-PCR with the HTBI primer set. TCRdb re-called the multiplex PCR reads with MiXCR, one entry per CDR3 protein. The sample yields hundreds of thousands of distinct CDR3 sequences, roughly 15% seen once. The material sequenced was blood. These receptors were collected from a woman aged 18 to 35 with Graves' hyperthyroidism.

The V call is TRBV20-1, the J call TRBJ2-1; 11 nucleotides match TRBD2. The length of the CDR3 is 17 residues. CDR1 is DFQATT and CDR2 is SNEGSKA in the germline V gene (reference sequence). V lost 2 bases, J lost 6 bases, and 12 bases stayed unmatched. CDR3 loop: CSARTRTSGRLSNEQFF. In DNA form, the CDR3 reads TGCAGTGCTAGAACCCGTACTAGCGGGAGACTAAGCAATGAGCAGTTCTTC.

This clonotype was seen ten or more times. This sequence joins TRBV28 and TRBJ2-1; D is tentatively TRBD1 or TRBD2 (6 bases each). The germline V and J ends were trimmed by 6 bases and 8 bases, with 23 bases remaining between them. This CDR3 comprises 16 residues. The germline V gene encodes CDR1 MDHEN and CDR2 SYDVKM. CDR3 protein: CASSTTYRGRRYEQFF. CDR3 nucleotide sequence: TGTGCCAGCAGCACTACCTACCGGGGGCGGAGATATGAGCAGTTCTTC. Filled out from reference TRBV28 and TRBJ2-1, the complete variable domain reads DVKVTQSSRYLVKRTGEKVFLECVQDMDHENMFWYRQDPGLGLRLIYFSYDVKMKEKGDIPEGYSVSREKKERFSLILESASTNQTSMYLCASSTTYRGRRYEQFFGPGTRLTVL.

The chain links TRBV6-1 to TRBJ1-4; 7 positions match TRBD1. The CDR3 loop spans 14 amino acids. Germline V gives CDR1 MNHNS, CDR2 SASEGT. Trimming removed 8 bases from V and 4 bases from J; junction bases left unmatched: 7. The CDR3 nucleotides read TGTGCCAGCGGCCGGGACAGAAGTAATGAAAAACTGTTTTTT. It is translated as CASGRDRSNEKLFF.

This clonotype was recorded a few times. CDR3 amino acids: CASRDLAGGPYEQYF. The CDR3 nucleotides read TGTGCCAGCCGAGATCTAGCGGGAGGGCCCTACGAGCAGTACTTC. The chain recombines TRBV6-1 with TRBJ2-7, with TRBD2 matching 12 bases. The V segment lost 8 bases and the J segment 2 bases; nucleotides outside the gene matches: 7. The CDR3 has 15 residues. CDR1 and CDR2 from the germline V gene are MNHNS and SASEGT.

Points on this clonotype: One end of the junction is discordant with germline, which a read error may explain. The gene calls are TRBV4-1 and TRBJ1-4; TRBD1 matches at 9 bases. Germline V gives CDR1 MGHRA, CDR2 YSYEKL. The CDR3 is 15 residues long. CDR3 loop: CASGQPGTGNEKLFF. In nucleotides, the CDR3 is TGCGCCAGCGGCCAACCCGGGACAGGGAATGAAAAACTGTTTTTT.

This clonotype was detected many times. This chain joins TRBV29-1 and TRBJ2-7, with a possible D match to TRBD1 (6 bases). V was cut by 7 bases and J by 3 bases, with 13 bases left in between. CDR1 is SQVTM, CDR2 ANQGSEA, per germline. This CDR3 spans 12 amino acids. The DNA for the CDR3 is TGCAGCGGAACAGGGTTGGACTACGAGCAGTACTTC. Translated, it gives CSGTGLDYEQYF.

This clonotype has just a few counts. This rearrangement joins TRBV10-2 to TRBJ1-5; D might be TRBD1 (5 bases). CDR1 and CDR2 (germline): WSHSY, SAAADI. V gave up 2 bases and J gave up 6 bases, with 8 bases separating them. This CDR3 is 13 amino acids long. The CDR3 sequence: CASSENDSQPQHF. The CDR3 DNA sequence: TGCGCCAGCAGTGAGAACGACAGTCAGCCCCAGCATTTT.

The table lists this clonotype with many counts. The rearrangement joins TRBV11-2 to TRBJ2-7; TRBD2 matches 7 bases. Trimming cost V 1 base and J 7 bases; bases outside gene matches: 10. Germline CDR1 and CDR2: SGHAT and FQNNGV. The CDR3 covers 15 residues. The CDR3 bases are TGTGCCAGCAGCTTAGGGACGGGAGGAGGAACTGAGCAGTACTTC. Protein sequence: CASSLGTGGGTEQYF.

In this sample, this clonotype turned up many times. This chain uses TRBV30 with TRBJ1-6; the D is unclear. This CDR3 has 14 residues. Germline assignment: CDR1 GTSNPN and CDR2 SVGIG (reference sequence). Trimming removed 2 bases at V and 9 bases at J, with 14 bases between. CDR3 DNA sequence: TGTGCCTGGAGTATCCCCTGGGAAGGTTCACCCCTCCACTTT. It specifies CAWSIPWEGSPLHF.

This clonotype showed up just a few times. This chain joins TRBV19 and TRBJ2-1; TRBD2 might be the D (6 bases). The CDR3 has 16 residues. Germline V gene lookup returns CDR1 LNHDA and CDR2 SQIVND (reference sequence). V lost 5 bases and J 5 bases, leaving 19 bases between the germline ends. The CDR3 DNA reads TGTGCCAGTAGTTCCCCCCGCCCTAGCGCACACAATGAGCAGTTCTTC. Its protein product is CASSSPRPSAHNEQFF.

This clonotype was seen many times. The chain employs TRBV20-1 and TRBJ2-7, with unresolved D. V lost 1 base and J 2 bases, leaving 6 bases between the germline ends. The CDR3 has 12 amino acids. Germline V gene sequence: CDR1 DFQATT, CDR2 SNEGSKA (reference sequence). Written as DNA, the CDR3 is TGCAGTGCTAGAGTGGGGACCTACGAGCAGTACTTC. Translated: CSARVGTYEQYF.

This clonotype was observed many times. The CDR3 reads CSALLDILNYGYTF. The CDR3 DNA follows: TGCAGTGCTTTACTGGACATCCTTAACTATGGCTACACCTTC. The V and J genes are TRBV20-1 and TRBJ1-2; D is perhaps TRBD1 (5 bases). The CDR3 is 14 amino acids. Germline V gene data show CDR1 as DFQATT and CDR2 as SNEGSKA (reference sequence). V gave up 5 bases and J gave up 1 base, with 14 bases separating them.

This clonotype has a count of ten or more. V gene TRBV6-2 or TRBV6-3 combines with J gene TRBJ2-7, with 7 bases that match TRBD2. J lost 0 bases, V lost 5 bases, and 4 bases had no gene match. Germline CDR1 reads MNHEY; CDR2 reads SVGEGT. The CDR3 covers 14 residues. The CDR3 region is CASSPSGYSYEQYF. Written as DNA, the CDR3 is TGTGCCAGCAGTCCTAGCGGATACTCCTACGAGCAGTACTTC.

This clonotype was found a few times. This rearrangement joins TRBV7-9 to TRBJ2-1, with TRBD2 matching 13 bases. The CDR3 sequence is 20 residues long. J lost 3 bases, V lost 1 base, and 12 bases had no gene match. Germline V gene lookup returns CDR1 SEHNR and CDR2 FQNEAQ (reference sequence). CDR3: CASSLGGGLAGMEGYNEQFF. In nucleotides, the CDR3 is TGTGCCAGCAGCTTAGGGGGGGGACTAGCGGGAATGGAAGGCTACAATGAGCAGTTCTTC.

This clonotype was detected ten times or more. CDR3 residues: CASSSAGQFQETQYF. The CDR3 nucleotides read TGTGCCAGCAGCTCCGCGGGGCAGTTCCAAGAGACCCAGTACTTC. The chain uses TRBV13 and TRBJ2-5; a possible D gene is TRBD2 (6 bases). The CDR3 runs to 15 residues. V was trimmed by 4 bases and J by 1 base, leaving 13 bases between them. The V gene's germline CDR1 is PRHDT and CDR2 FYEKMQ (reference sequence). Full variable domain (remainder filled in from reference TRBV13 and TRBJ2-5): AAGVIQSPRHLIKEKRETATLKCYPIPRHDTVYWYQQGPGQDPQFLISFYEKMQSDKGSIPDRFSAQQFSDYHSELNMSSLELGDSALYFCASSSAGQFQETQYFGPGTRLLVL.

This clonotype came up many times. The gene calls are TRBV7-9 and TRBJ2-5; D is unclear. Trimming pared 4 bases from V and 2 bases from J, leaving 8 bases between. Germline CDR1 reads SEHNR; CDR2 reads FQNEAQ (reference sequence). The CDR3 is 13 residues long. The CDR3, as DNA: TGTGCCAGCAGCTCCCCAGAGCAAGAGACCCAGTACTTC. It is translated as CASSSPEQETQYF. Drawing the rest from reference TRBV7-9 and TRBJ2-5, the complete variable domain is DTGVSQNPRHKITKRGQNVTFRCDPISEHNRLYWYRQTLGQGPEFLTYFQNEAQLEKSRLLSDRFSAERPKGSFSTLEIQRTEQGDSAMYLCASSSPEQETQYFGPGTRLLVL.

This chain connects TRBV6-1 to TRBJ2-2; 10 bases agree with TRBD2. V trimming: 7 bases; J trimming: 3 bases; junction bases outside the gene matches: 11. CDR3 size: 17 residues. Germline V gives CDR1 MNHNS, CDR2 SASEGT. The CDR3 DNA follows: TGTGCCAGCACCAACACCCTAGCGGGGGTGTACACCGGGGAGCTGTTTTTT. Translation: CASTNTLAGVYTGELFF.

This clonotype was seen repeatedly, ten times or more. CDR3 DNA: TGTGCCAGCAGTTTAAAAGGCGGACTTTCCTACGAGCAGTACTTC. As protein: CASSLKGGLSYEQYF. This chain joins TRBV27 and TRBJ2-7; a weak D match, TRBD2 (5 bases). There are 15 residues in the CDR3. Germline CDR1 and CDR2: MNHEY and SMNVEV (reference sequence). V shed 2 bases and J shed 1 base, with 12 bases lying between them.

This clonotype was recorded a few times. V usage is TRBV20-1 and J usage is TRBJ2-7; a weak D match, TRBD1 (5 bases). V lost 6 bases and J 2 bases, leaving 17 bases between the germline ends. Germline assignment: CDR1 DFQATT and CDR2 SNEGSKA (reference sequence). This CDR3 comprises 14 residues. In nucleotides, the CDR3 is TGCAGTGCCCCGGACACTCGCCCTCCCTACGAGCAGTACTTC. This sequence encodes CSAPDTRPPYEQYF.

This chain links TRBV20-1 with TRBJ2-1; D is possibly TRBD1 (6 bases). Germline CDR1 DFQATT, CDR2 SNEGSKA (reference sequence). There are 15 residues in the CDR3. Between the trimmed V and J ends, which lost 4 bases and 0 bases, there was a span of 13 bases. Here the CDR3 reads CSANPRGSSYNEQFF. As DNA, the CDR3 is TGCAGTGCTAACCCAAGGGGGAGCTCCTACAATGAGCAGTTCTTC.

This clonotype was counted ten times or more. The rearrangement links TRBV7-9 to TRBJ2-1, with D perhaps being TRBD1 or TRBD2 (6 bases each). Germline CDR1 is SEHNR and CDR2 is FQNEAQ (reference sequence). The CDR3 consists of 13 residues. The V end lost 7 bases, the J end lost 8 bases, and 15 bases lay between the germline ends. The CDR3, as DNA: TGTGCCAGCACCCCAAGGGGGGTGGATGAGCAGTTCTTC. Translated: CASTPRGVDEQFF.

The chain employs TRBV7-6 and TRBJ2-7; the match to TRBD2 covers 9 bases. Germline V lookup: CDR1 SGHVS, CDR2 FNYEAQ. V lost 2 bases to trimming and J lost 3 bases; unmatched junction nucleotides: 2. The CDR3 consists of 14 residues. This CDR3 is CASSLSSGDYEQYF. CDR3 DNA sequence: TGTGCCAGCAGCTTATCTAGCGGGGACTACGAGCAGTACTTC.

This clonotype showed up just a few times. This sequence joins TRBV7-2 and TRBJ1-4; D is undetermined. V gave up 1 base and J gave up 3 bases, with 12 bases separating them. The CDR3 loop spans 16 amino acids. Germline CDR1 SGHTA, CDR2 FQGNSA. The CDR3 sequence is CASSLVGLGANEKLFF. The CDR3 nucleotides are TGTGCCAGCAGCTTAGTGGGTCTGGGAGCTAATGAAAAACTGTTTTTT.

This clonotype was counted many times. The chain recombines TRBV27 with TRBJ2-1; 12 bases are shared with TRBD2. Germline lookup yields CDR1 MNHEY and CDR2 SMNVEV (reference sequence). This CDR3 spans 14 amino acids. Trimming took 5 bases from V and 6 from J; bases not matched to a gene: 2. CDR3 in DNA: TGTGCCAGCAGTCGGGGACTAGCGGGCAATGAGCAGTTCTTC. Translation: CASSRGLAGNEQFF.

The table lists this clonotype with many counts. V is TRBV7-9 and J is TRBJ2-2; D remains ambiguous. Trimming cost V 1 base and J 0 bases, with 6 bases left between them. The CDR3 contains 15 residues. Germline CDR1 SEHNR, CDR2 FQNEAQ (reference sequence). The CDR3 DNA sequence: TGTGCCAGCAGCTTAGGGGCCTCGAACACCGGGGAGCTGTTTTTT. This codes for CASSLGASNTGELFF.

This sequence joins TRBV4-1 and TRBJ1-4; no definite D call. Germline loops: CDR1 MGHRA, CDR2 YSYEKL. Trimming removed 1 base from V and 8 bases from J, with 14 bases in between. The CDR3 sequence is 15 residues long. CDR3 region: CASSQVGYLGEKLFF. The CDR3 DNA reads TGCGCCAGCAGCCAAGTAGGGTATCTGGGGGAAAAACTGTTTTTT.

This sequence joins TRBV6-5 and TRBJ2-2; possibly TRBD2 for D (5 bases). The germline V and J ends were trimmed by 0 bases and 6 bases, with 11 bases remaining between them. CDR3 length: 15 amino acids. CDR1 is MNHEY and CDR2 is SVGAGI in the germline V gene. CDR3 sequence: CASSYSNGVPGELFF. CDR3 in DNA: TGTGCCAGCAGTTACTCAAACGGGGTCCCCGGGGAGCTGTTTTTT.

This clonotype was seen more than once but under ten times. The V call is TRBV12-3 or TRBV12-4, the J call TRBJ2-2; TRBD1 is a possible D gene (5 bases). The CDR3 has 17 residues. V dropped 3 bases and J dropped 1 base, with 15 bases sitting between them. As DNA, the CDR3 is TGTGCCAGCAGTTTTGGCCATAAGGGGCTGAACACCGGGGAGCTGTTTTTT. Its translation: CASSFGHKGLNTGELFF.

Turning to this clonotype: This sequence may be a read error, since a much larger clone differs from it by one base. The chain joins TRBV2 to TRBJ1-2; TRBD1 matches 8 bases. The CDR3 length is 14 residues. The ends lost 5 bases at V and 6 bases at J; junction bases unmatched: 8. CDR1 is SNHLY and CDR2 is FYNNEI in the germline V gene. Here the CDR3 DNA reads TGTGCCAGCAGTCCCCAGACAGGGGTCAATGGCTACACCTTC. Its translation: CASSPQTGVNGYTF.